This T cell receptor (beta chain) was recovered during a study of T cells in Graves' hyperthyroidism and ophthalmopathy. General study points: Within blood appeared most thyroid clonotypes that had expanded above 0.001.

There are 13 residues in the CDR3. V lost 4 bases to trimming and J lost 2 bases, with 9 bases between them. Germline CDR1 is SNHLY and CDR2 is FYNNEI. This clonotype came up many times. Its antigen is still unknown. Regions amplified from RNA transcripts were the TCR beta CDR3 regions. The HTBI set primed first-round TCR CDR3 RT-PCR. A single record per CDR3 protein comes from TCRdb applying MiXCR to the multiplex PCR reads. The sample carries approximately 630,000 distinct CDR3 sequences, about 17% recorded once. The TCR originated in a woman in her twenties or thirties with Graves' hyperthyroidism. The chain combines TRBV2 with TRBJ2-7; no clear D. Sequencing input: blood. This chain's CDR3 is CASSGSGTYEQYF. In DNA form, the CDR3 reads TGTGCCAGCAGTGGCTCCGGTACCTACGAGCAGTACTTC. Variable domain in full (rest from reference TRBV2 and TRBJ2-7): EPEVTQTPSHQVTQMGQEVILRCVPISNHLYFYWYRQILGQKVEFLVSFYNNEISEKSEIFDDQFSVERPDGSNFTLKIRSTKLEDSAMYFCASSGSGTYEQYFGPGTRLTVT.